This T cell receptor (beta chain) was captured by sequencing in a study of shared clonotypes between healthy human individuals. Study results and limitations: Four donors held approximately 4.5% of naive CD4 clonotypes in common.

Turning to this clone: Its matching antigen is unknown.

Using immunoSEQ multiplex PCR, the repertoire was profiled, and TCRdb retains in-frame clones only, with some absent. The sample consists of approximately 2,200,000 clones, roughly 91% of them appearing once. V shed 1 base, J shed 7 bases, and the junction held 19 bases outside the gene matches. The CDR3 runs to 18 residues. Germline assignment: CDR1 SGHTS and CDR2 YDEGEE. Cells designated naive CD8 were CD45RO-negative and were positively selected for CCR7, with terminally differentiated effector memory CD45RA+ cells excluded. Specimen: naive CD8+ T cells from PBMCs. V gene TRBV5-8 combines with J gene TRBJ1-1; 7 nucleotides line up with TRBD1. The sequence was collected from a man aged 18 to 29 in good health. Some clones in this sample may be carry-over from other donors' samples. This CDR3 is CASSLSVTGASVTLEAFF. The CDR3 region has the DNA TGTGCCAGCAGCTTGTCGGTAACAGGGGCGAGTGTTACCCTTGAAGCTTTCTTT.